A single sample gave rise to the 2 T cell receptor beta chains below, sequenced in a study of blood T cell repertoires in COVID-19 (dated by TCRdb to the early 2020s). The method behind the library was the immunoSEQ multiplex PCR assay. TCRdb mirrors the immuneACCESS table, restricted to in-frame sequences. Some clones are absent from its copies; in checked studies, under half trace to an unresolved V gene, and the reason for the others is unknown. The sample yields about 200,000 clones; around 83% were counted once. The top ten hold 9.7% of the sample. Sequenced input: peripheral blood. The receptors come from a man in his forties or fifties with active or convalescent COVID-19.

In its sample, this clone was seen a few times. Other nucleotide sequences from this sample produce the same CDR3. This chain connects TRBV27 to TRBJ2-5; D gene unclear. CDR3 length equals 13 residues. The germline V gene encodes CDR1 MNHEY and CDR2 SMNVEV (reference sequence). V dropped 2 bases and J dropped 2 bases, with 6 bases sitting between them. DNA of the CDR3: TGTGCCAGCAGTTTAAACTATCAAGAGACCCAGTACTTC. Its translation: CASSLNYQETQYF.

J is TRBJ1-2 and V is TRBV6-2 or TRBV6-3; a possible D gene is TRBD1 (6 bases). The CDR3 runs to 12 residues. The V end was cut by 5 bases, the J end by 7 bases, with 11 bases between. CDR1 and CDR2 from the germline V gene are MNHEY and SVGEGT. The DNA of the CDR3 is TGTGCCAGCAGTGGGACATTCGGTGGCTACACCTTC. Translating it yields CASSGTFGGYTF.